This TCR beta chain came from a study of shared clonotypes between healthy human individuals. Study at large: The study enrolled two women and three men aged 18 to 49. Researchers assigned three CD4 naive, three CD4 memory, two CD8 naive and one CD8 memory plate to each donor.

Findings and limits, study-wide: Represented genetic and exposure-history diversity was restricted by having few donors.

A split of CD4+ cells into CD45RA+ naive and CD45RA-negative memory subsets was performed. TCRdb's table, derived via immunoSEQ multiplex PCR, lists solely in-frame clones and lacks some. The data show roughly 2 million clones, 95% seen once. V lost 6 bases, J lost 1 base, and 4 bases stayed unmatched. CDR1 is LNHDA and CDR2 is SQIVND in the germline V gene (reference sequence). This CDR3 spans 15 amino acids. A note on this clone: Antigen unknown.

What was sequenced was naive CD4+ T cells sorted from blood. Regarding subset: CD45RA+ positively selected. The clonotype was recovered from a young man in good health. The J gene is TRBJ2-1, the V gene TRBV19, with 9 bases matching TRBD2. The CDR3, as DNA: TGTGCCAGTAGATCTAGCGGGGCGTCCTACAATGAGCAGTTCTTC. This gives the protein CASRSSGASYNEQFF.